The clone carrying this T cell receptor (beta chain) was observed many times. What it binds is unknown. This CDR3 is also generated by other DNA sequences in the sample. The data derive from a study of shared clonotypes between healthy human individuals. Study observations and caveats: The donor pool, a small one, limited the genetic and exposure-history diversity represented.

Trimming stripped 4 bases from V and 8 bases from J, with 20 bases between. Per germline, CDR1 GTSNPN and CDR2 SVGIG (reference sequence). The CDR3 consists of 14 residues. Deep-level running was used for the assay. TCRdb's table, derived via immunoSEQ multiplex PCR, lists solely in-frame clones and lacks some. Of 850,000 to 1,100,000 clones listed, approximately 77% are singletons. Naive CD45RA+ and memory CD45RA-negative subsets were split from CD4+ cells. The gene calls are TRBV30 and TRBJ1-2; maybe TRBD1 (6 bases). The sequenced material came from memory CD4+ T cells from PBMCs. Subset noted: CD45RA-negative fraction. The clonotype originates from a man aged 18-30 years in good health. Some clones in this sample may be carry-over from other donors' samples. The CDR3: CAWKFGAGAGGYTF. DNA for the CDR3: TGTGCCTGGAAGTTCGGGGCGGGGGCTGGAGGCTACACCTTC.